This entry describes one T cell receptor beta chain. Its antigen is not yet known. Base qualities are not provided; no much larger clone lies one nucleotide away. The sample belongs to a study of shared clonotypes between healthy human individuals (dated by TCRdb to the early 2020s). Some background on the complete study: A few men and a couple of women, aged 18 to 49 years, made up the cohort. For each donor, CD4 naive and CD4 memory were each given three plates, CD8 naive was given two plates, and CD8 memory was given one plate. To estimate repertoire size and how much clonotype sharing occurs between individuals, the study deeply sequenced the blood TCR repertoires of five healthy adults. To increase sequencing depth and limit assay-specific biases, TCR repertoire library preparation and sequencing were carried out by different laboratories using diverse techniques. Each donor's leukapheresis produced roughly between roughly 0.85 and 9.5 billion PBMCs. The full study reports these points: Larger estimated clonotype richness was generally found for naive subsets than for memory subsets. Pairwise subsampling indicated that sequencing depth was expected to affect the degree of clonotype sharing among donors. The genetic and exposure-history diversity represented was limited by the small number of donors. Approximately 4.8% of naive CD4, around 3.5% of naive CD8, 2.3% of memory CD4, and 0.4% of memory CD8 clonotypes were shared across a few donors. Higher generation probabilities were observed for clonotypes shared by all four sorted-subset donors than for non-shared clonotypes. Rarefaction of sorted-subset datasets indicated incomplete sequencing despite the large sequencing depth. Only blood was sampled, and tissue TCR repertoires likely differ from those in blood.

For the CD8 naive samples, CD45RO-negative cells were positively selected for CCR7, yielding a CD45RA+CCR7+ population from which TemRA cells were excluded. Healthy HIV-negative adults with no recently reported acute infections or vaccinations were included as donors. Every donor was a Caucasian adult living in Nashville, Tennessee, USA. After blood collection by leukapheresis, PBMCs were isolated using Ficoll-Histopaque density gradient centrifugation and then cryopreserved in the vapor phase of liquid nitrogen. Analytical flow cytometry was used to check the purity and quantity of every magnetically sorted T cell population. From each sorted fraction, genomic DNA was isolated and quantified by UV absorbance on a Nanodrop 2000c. Using the deep immunoSEQ assay, multiplex PCR amplified TCR CDR3 regions from genomic DNA. For each cell subset, the extracted genomic DNA was distributed evenly across all wells of several immunoSEQ 96-well plates, and each plate served as one replicate. For sorted subsets, approximately 200 ng of genomic DNA, equivalent to 25,000 to 35,000 T cell genomes, went into each replicate PCR. Purified libraries were measured with a Qubit 3.0 fluorometer, size-checked on a Bioanalyzer 2100, and measured again with the KAPA Library Quantification kit. Every immunoSEQ 96-well plate was sequenced on a separate single-read 150-cycle Illumina NextSeq 550 flow cell. The paper's data handling went like this. Because the immunoSEQ output held only junctional sequences and lacked quality scores, the filtering could not match the filtering applied to full-length reads. Sequences were annotated with PyIR, a Python wrapper for IgBLAST v1.9, and V/J genes and CDR3 were assigned using IMGT germline references. Any read was removed if the V/J assignment was weak (E-value above 1e-6), the CDR3 was missing, or the read contained stop codons, out-of-frame junctions, or ambiguous translated residues. V3J clonotypes were defined as sequences sharing an identical inferred V gene, J gene, and CDR3 amino acid sequence. Percentage overlap between repertoires was calculated by dividing the number of shared unique clonotypes by the size of the smaller repertoire. Repertoire richness was assessed with RTK rarefaction, the Chao1 estimator, and Recon v2.1 estimates of unobserved clonotypes. Generation probabilities for all TCRbeta clonotypes obtained by the gDNA method from several donors were computed using OLGA. The immuneACCESS repertoire file appears here via TCRdb, limited to in-frame rearrangements. These files lack a portion of the clones; in checked studies, under half of the deficit traces to unresolved V genes, and the cause of the others is not known. For V, J and clone size, that table is used; D and trimming come from the DNA. The sample contains about 2.1 million clones, 93% of them found a single time. The ten largest clones capture about 1.8% of the sample.

Here V drops 4 bases and J drops 4 bases, and the junction holds 6 bases not matched to any gene. Measured from the cysteine to the phenylalanine, the CDR3 is 15 residues long. This entry keeps only the CDR3 DNA: 45 bases, framed from base 1. The germline V gene (reference sequence) supplies CDR1 MNHEY and CDR2 SMNVEV. This TCR was sampled from a man aged 18 to 29 in good health. Some clones in this sample may be carry-over from other donors' samples. The sample taken for sequencing was naive CD8+ T cells from PBMCs. The sample's cell subset or site label, in plain terms: CD45RA+CCR7+. The chain links TRBV27 with TRBJ2-7, and 11 junctional nucleotides match TRBD2. The sequence in DNA is TGTGCCAGCAGTTACTTAGCGGGAGGGAGGTACGAGCAGTACTTC. This encodes CASSYLAGGRYEQYF.